One sample yielded the 6 T cell receptor beta chains listed below, sequenced in a study of neurological immune-mediated disorders. TCRdb fed the 5' RACE reads into MiXCR, producing one record per CDR3 protein. The sample lists tens of thousands of distinct CDR3 sequences; about 13% were seen once. Sample: PBMCs. These receptors were collected from a woman aged 55-69 years with HTLV-1-associated myelopathy (HAM/TSP).

This clonotype was picked up many times. The chain recombines TRBV4-3 with TRBJ2-4; tentatively, D is TRBD1 (7 bases). V was trimmed by 0 bases and J by 0 bases, leaving 15 bases between them. Germline-derived CDR1 and CDR2 are LGHNA and YSLEER. This CDR3 spans 18 amino acids. CDR3 nucleotides: TGCGCCAGCAGCCAAGAAGGAGGGGCAGGGGGAGCCAAAAACATTCAGTACTTC. Encoded protein: CASSQEGGAGGAKNIQYF.

This clonotype was observed many times. This chain uses TRBV29-1 with TRBJ2-7; 8 bases are a match to TRBD1. This CDR3 is 12 amino acids long. The junction had 6 bases not matched to a gene; V was cut back by 7 bases and J by 4 bases. Germline V lookup: CDR1 SQVTM, CDR2 ANQGSEA. The CDR3 here is CSALTGVYEQYF. In DNA form, the CDR3 reads TGCAGCGCCCTGACAGGGGTATACGAGCAGTACTTC.

This clonotype has a count of ten or more. The rearrangement links TRBV29-1 to TRBJ2-7, with TRBD2 matching 8 bases. The V gene end was trimmed by 7 bases and the J gene end by 6 bases; junction bases not matched to a gene: 11. This CDR3 is built from 13 residues. Germline CDR1 SQVTM, CDR2 ANQGSEA. Written as DNA, the CDR3 is TGCAGCGCAGGAGCCCATGCGGGGGGCGAGCAGTACTTC. Amino acids: CSAGAHAGGEQYF.

This clonotype was found many times. The V call is TRBV6-5, the J call TRBJ1-1; D is unclear. Germline assignment: CDR1 MNHEY and CDR2 SVGAGI. Trimming removed 5 bases at V and 3 bases at J, with 19 bases between. This CDR3 spans 16 amino acids. The CDR3 loop is CASSPPSGFGDTEAFF. In DNA form, the CDR3 reads TGTGCCAGCAGTCCCCCGTCGGGTTTTGGTGACACTGAAGCTTTCTTT.

This clonotype is classed as medium-sized. The V and J genes are TRBV20-1 and TRBJ2-2; D unclear. Germline CDR1 is DFQATT and CDR2 is SNEGSKA (reference sequence). The germline V and J ends were trimmed by 3 bases and 0 bases, with 2 bases remaining between them. This CDR3 is 12 amino acids long. The CDR3 loop is CSARPNTGELFF. The CDR3 region has the DNA TGCAGTGCTAGGCCGAACACCGGGGAGCTGTTTTTT.

This clonotype was detected many times. CDR3 bases: TGCGCCAGCAGCTTTTTAGGCACTCCGAACACTGAAGCTTTCTTT. Residues: CASSFLGTPNTEAFF. This chain joins TRBV5-1 and TRBJ1-1; no clear D. CDR1 and CDR2 from the germline V gene are SGHRS and YFSETQ. The CDR3 is 15 amino acids. V lost 2 bases and J 1 base, leaving 12 bases between the germline ends.